The clone carrying this T cell receptor (beta chain) has ten or more counts. Its antigen is not identified. V shed 9 bases and J shed 3 bases, with 17 bases lying between them. This CDR3 comprises 14 residues. CDR1 and CDR2 from the germline V gene are KGHSH and LQKENI. With two time points in the design, roughly 6 milliliters of peripheral blood were drawn at each one. The data belong to a study of prognosis after radiotherapy for stage I lung cancer. Study in general: About a dozen men and six or seven women, aged roughly 53 to 85 and with a median age of 74.5 years, made up the patients. In this cohort, no one received concurrent therapy with stereotactic body radiotherapy. Study results and limitations: Patients' TRBV and TRBJ gene usage reportedly differed by presence or absence of metastases.

With two-round multiplex PCR, TCR beta CDR3 sequences were amplified from genomic DNA. For every TRBV and TRBJ gene, a specific primer was used in first-round PCR. TCRdb redid the calling of the multiplex PCR reads with MiXCR, one entry per CDR3 protein. The sample lists some 15,000 distinct CDR3 sequences, approximately 30% occurring once. The clonotype originates from a donor over 45 with non-small cell lung cancer. V gene TRBV18 combines with J gene TRBJ1-2; D possibly corresponds to TRBD1 (5 bases). Sequenced here: PBMCs, sampled before or after stereotactic body radiation therapy (not recorded which). CDR3 bases: TGTGCCAGTCTGGGGCTGGTTCGAGACTATGGCTACACCTTC. It yields the protein CASLGLVRDYGYTF.